This T cell receptor beta chain is drawn from a study of T cell responses to AZD1222 COVID-19 vaccine. V lost 2 bases and J 5 bases, leaving 20 bases between the germline ends. This CDR3 contains 17 residues. CDR1 is SGHRS, CDR2 YFSETQ, per germline. The assay was immunoSEQ multiplex PCR, and TCRdb's table has in-frame clones only and misses some. The data show around 99,000 clones, 75% to 95% seen once. The material was peripheral blood, obtained 28 days after the second AZD1222 dose. V and J are TRBV5-1 and TRBJ2-1; D remains ambiguous. The receptor was isolated from an adult who received the AZD1222 COVID-19 vaccine. Written as DNA, the CDR3 is TGCGCCAGCAGCTTAAATTTTGGGTCGGTCCGAGACAATGAGCAGTTCTTC. Translation gives CASSLNFGSVRDNEQFF. Looking up the rest from reference TRBV5-1 and TRBJ2-1 gives the full variable domain: KAGVTQTPRYLIKTRGQQVTLSCSPISGHRSVSWYQQTPGQGLQFLFEYFSETQRNKGNFPGRFSGRQFSNSRSEMNVSTLELGDSALYLCASSLNFGSVRDNEQFFGPGTRLTVL.